This TCR beta chain was identified during a study of spatial heterogeneity in lung cancer. Noted time point: sample taken at primary tumor resection. Unsorted whole RNA from tumor, nontumor lung or frozen PBMC underwent sequencing. The study tagged each TCR cDNA molecule with a unique molecular identifier. MiXCR was run by TCRdb on the 5' RACE reads, yielding one entry per CDR3 protein. The repertoire holds under 100,000 distinct CDR3 sequences, with around 8.6% as singletons. Germline CDR1 is PRHDT and CDR2 is FYEKMQ (reference sequence). The CDR3 consists of 14 residues. Trimming took 4 bases from V and 8 from J; bases not matched to a gene: 8.

The chain joins TRBV13 to TRBJ2-4; 7 nucleotides align to TRBD1. The sample here was PBMCs, taken at surgery. This sequence was found in a male donor with early-stage non-small cell lung cancer. In DNA, the CDR3 is TGTGCCAGCAGCTCTGGGACAGTGGTGGACATTCAGTACTTC. Its protein is CASSSGTVVDIQYF.